A selection of T cell receptor beta chains follows, all from one sample in a study of Ad26.COV2.S vaccination and SARS-CoV-2 variants. This table comes from immunoSEQ multiplex PCR, and its TCRdb copy is limited to in-frame clones, with some not included. The sample has about 350,000 clones; roughly 94% are singletons. This sample comprised peripheral blood, obtained after recovery from COVID-19. The receptors come from a human donor who had recovered from COVID-19. CDR3s include the opening cysteine and the closing phenylalanine or tryptophan. The D gene is left open where the match is weak.

CSVGALLNTEAFF TGCAGCGTGGGGGCCCTTCTGAACACTGAAGCTTTCTTT TRBJ1-1 TRBV29-1 13 NA
CASSPKDSSYQETQYF TGTGCCAGCTCACCAAAGGACAGTTCGTACCAAGAGACCCAGTACTTC TRBJ2-5 TRBV18 16 NA
CASSQDSAGSNQPQHF TGTGCCAGCAGCCAAGACTCGGCGGGTTCGAATCAGCCCCAGCATTTT TRBJ1-5 TRBV14 16 NA
CASSYGDRGNQPQHF TGTGCCAGCAGTTACGGGGACAGGGGGAATCAGCCCCAGCATTTT TRBJ1-5 TRBV6-6 15 TRBD1
CASSYGGWDQPQHF TGTGCCAGCAGTTACGGGGGATGGGATCAGCCCCAGCATTTT TRBJ1-5 TRBV6-5 14 NA
CASSFGLAGGTDTQYF TGTGCCAGCAGCTTCGGACTAGCGGGGGGTACCGATACGCAGTATTTT TRBJ2-3 TRBV7-3 16 TRBD2
CASSVDPPGEGGYTF TGTGCCAGCAGCGTAGACCCCCCAGGGGAGGGTGGCTACACCTTC TRBJ1-2 TRBV9 15 NA
CASSLDYGYTF TGTGCCAGCAGCTTAGACTATGGCTACACCTTC TRBJ1-2 TRBV5-6 11 NA
CASSLSSGEVYNEQFF TGTGCCAGCAGTTTGTCTAGCGGGGAGGTCTACAATGAGCAGTTCTTC TRBJ2-1 TRBV27 16 TRBD2
CASSLDRQGTYGYTF TGTGCCAGCAGCTTAGACCGACAGGGGACCTATGGCTACACCTTC TRBJ1-2 TRBV7-6 15 TRBD1